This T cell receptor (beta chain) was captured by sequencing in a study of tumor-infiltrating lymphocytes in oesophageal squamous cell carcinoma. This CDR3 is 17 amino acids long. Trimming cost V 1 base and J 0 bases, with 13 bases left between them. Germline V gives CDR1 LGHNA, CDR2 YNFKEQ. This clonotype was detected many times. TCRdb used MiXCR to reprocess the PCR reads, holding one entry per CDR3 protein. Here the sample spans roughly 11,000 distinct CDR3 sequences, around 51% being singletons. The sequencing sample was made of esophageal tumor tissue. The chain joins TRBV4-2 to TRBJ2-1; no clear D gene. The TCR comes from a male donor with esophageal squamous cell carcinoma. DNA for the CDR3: TGTGCCAGCAGCCAAGTGGCGGCGGCGAGCTCCTACAATGAGCAGTTCTTC. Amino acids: CASSQVAAASSYNEQFF.